This T cell receptor beta chain was captured in a study of CD8 T cells in Susac syndrome. Random hexamers were used to reverse transcribe about 0.5 to 1 ug of RNA. TCRdb analysed the immunoSEQ multiplex PCR reads with MiXCR anew, one entry per CDR3 protein. The sample contains 150,000 to 200,000 distinct CDR3 sequences, roughly 95% of which appear only once. Negative isolation was used for CD8+ and CD4+ T cells, and FACS enrichment was applied to TEMRA cells. The CDR3 sequence is 15 residues long. Trimming left V 1 base short and J 6 bases short, with 12 bases between. The germline CDR1 and CDR2 sequences are MGHRA and YSYEKL.

The sample comprised CD8+ T cells from PBMCs. The receptor comes from a human donor with multiple sclerosis. The genes are TRBV4-1 and TRBJ1-4; D is ambiguous. CDR3 protein: CASSQVGLTHEKLFF. The CDR3 bases are TGCGCCAGCAGCCAAGTCGGACTTACGCATGAAAAACTGTTTTTT.